Below, 17 T cell receptor beta chains from the same sample are listed, as sequenced in a study of response to subunit inactivated influenza vaccine (dated by TCRdb to the late 2010s). To prepare the library, RT-PCR was applied. The sequencing machine was an Illumina HiSeq 2500. TCRdb applied fastp at Q25 and MiXCR to the public reads, then kept only in-frame beta chains. Rows matching on CDR3 protein sequence are summarized as one entry with the most common DNA and genes. Recorded for this sample are about 520,000 distinct CDR3 sequences; 6.5% to 8% of them occurred a single time. The top ten clonotypes cover about 12% of the sample. Sequencing was performed on PBMCs from blood, taken less than 30 months after vaccination. These receptors were collected from a man between 50 and 75 years old who received an inactivated influenza vaccine. Donor details come from another sample of the same person, matched by shared clones.

In its sample, this clonotype was seen a few times. This chain joins TRBV7-2 and TRBJ2-5; 9 positions agree with TRBD2. The CDR3 sequence is 15 residues long. With V trimmed by 1 base and J by 9 bases, 9 bases remained unmatched. Germline CDR1 is SGHTA and CDR2 is FQGNSA. This chain's CDR3 is CASSLDSSGIGAQYF. The CDR3, as DNA: TGTGCCAGCAGCTTAGATTCTAGCGGGATTGGGGCCCAGTACTTC.

As DNA, the CDR3 is TGTGCCAGCAGCTTAGAGGGGTATTATGAGCAGTTCTTC. Protein sequence: CASSLEGYYEQFF. The chain combines TRBV7-2 with TRBJ2-1; maybe TRBD1 (5 bases). Trimming took 1 base from V and 8 from J, leaving 9 bases between them. The length of the CDR3 is 13 residues. Germline CDR1 SGHTA, CDR2 FQGNSA.

The rearrangement joins TRBV7-9 to TRBJ2-7; D remains unclear. CDR1 is SEHNR, CDR2 FQNEAQ, per germline (reference sequence). Trimming stripped 1 base from V and 0 bases from J, with 7 bases between. CDR3 length equals 14 residues. The CDR3: CASSLVAASYEQYF. Here the CDR3 DNA reads TGTGCCAGCAGCTTAGTGGCAGCCTCCTACGAGCAGTACTTC.

J is TRBJ2-7 and V is TRBV24-1; D is possibly TRBD2 (6 bases). Per the germline V gene, CDR1 is KGHDR and CDR2 is SFDVKD. Trimming left V 4 bases short and J 3 bases short, with 12 bases between. The CDR3 is 14 amino acids. CDR3 sequence: CATSEGGEGYEQYF. CDR3 nucleotides: TGTGCCACCAGTGAAGGCGGGGAAGGCTACGAGCAGTACTTC.

This clonotype has more than one count but fewer than ten. The chain links TRBV7-2 to TRBJ1-2; 8 nucleotides line up with TRBD1. Per germline, CDR1 SGHTA and CDR2 FQGNSA. V lost 4 bases to trimming and J lost 6 bases; unmatched junction nucleotides: 4. CDR3 length: 13 residues. CDR3 sequence reads: CASSWDRRNGYTF. The CDR3, as DNA: TGTGCCAGCAGCTGGGACAGGAGAAATGGCTACACCTTC.

V usage is TRBV7-9 and J usage is TRBJ1-2; D gene unclear. CDR3 length: 14 residues. Germline-derived CDR1 and CDR2 are SEHNR and FQNEAQ (reference sequence). Trimming took off 2 bases at V and 7 bases at J, with 14 bases between the two ends. The DNA for the CDR3 is TGTGCCAGCAGCTTATCACCCGGGGTTGGTGGCTACACCTTC. Amino acids: CASSLSPGVGGYTF.

This clonotype was seen a handful of times. The gene calls are TRBV6-2 or TRBV6-3 and TRBJ2-7; D is undetermined. This CDR3 is built from 13 residues. Trimming left V 10 bases short and J 2 bases short, with 15 bases between. Germline V gene lookup returns CDR1 MNHEY and CDR2 SVGEGT. CDR3 nucleotide sequence: TGTGCCACTCCTATGGATGATACCTACGAGCAGTACTTC. Its protein is CATPMDDTYEQYF.

The chain employs TRBV9 and TRBJ1-5; no clear D gene. This CDR3 is built from 15 residues. CDR1 is SGDLS and CDR2 is YYNGEE in the germline V gene. With 0 bases removed from V and 0 bases from J, the gap between germline ends came to 7 bases. CDR3 amino acids: CASSVEDGSNQPQHF. As DNA, the CDR3 is TGTGCCAGCAGCGTAGAGGACGGTAGCAATCAGCCCCAGCATTTT.

The chain links TRBV12-5 to TRBJ1-4; D remains ambiguous. Trimming took off 6 bases at V and 5 bases at J, with 16 bases between the two ends. CDR3 length: 15 residues. Germline loops: CDR1 LGHNT, CDR2 FRNRAP. CDR3 bases: TGTGCTAGTGGATCGTACTGGAGGAGGAATGAAAAACTGTTTTTT. It specifies CASGSYWRRNEKLFF.

Ten or more counts support this clonotype. This sequence joins TRBV3-1 and TRBJ2-3; 7 positions agree with TRBD2. The junction had 4 bases not matched to a gene; V was cut back by 0 bases and J by 4 bases. The CDR3 consists of 15 residues. Germline assignment: CDR1 LGHDT and CDR2 YNNKEL (reference sequence). For the CDR3, the DNA is TGTGCCAGCAGCCAAGAGGCGGGAGTGTCAGATACGCAGTATTTT. This codes for CASSQEAGVSDTQYF.

This clonotype has at least ten counts. The chain uses TRBV5-4 and TRBJ2-3, with 14 positions matching TRBD2. The junction had 7 bases not matched to a gene; V was cut back by 1 base and J by 6 bases. The CDR3 extends over 17 amino acids. CDR1 SGHNT and CDR2 YYREEE come from the germline V gene (reference sequence). Here the CDR3 DNA reads TGTGCCAGCAGCTTGCAGGGACTAGCGGGGGCAGGGGATACGCAGTATTTT. It is translated as CASSLQGLAGAGDTQYF. The entire variable domain, with the rest obtained from reference TRBV5-4 and TRBJ2-3, is as follows: ETGVTQSPTHLIKTRGQQVTLRCSSQSGHNTVSWYQQALGQGPQFIFQYYREEENGRGNFPPRFSGLQFPNYSSELNVNALELDDSALYLCASSLQGLAGAGDTQYFGPGTRLTVL.

This clonotype was observed many times. CDR3 DNA: TGTGCCAGCAGTTCCTCGACTAGCGGGAGTAAAAATGAGCAGTTCTTC. Encoded protein: CASSSSTSGSKNEQFF. V and J are TRBV28 and TRBJ2-1, with 12 bases aligning to TRBD2. This CDR3 comprises 16 residues. Germline CDR1 is MDHEN and CDR2 is SYDVKM. Unmatched junction bases numbered 8, after V lost 4 bases and J lost 7 bases.

The V call is TRBV5-1, the J call TRBJ1-3; perhaps TRBD1 as D (6 bases). Germline V gives CDR1 SGHRS, CDR2 YFSETQ. Trimming removed 3 bases at V and 0 bases at J, with 10 bases between. The CDR3 sequence is 15 residues long. The CDR3 loop reads CASSSQGPSGNTIYF. The CDR3 DNA reads as TGCGCCAGCAGCTCCCAGGGGCCCTCTGGAAACACCATATATTTT.

At least ten counts were recorded for this clonotype. J is TRBJ2-1 and V is TRBV5-1; no clear D gene. From germline, CDR1 is SGHRS and CDR2 YFSETQ. The length of the CDR3 is 15 residues. The V end lost 1 base, the J end lost 0 bases, and 8 bases lay between the germline ends. The CDR3 is CASSLLSNSYNEQFF. CDR3 in DNA: TGCGCCAGCAGCTTGCTCTCAAACTCCTACAATGAGCAGTTCTTC.

This clonotype was seen at least ten times. This chain connects TRBV29-1 to TRBJ2-7, with 7 positions matching TRBD2. Germline V gene sequence: CDR1 SQVTM, CDR2 ANQGSEA. The CDR3 loop spans 14 amino acids. J was trimmed by 3 bases and V by 6 bases; bases with no gene match: 11. CDR3 loop: CSVASGSTIYEQYF. The CDR3, as DNA: TGCAGCGTAGCTAGCGGTTCCACGATCTACGAGCAGTACTTC.

The chain couples TRBV7-2 to TRBJ2-5; no reliable D call. The CDR3 covers 15 residues. Trimming cost V 1 base and J 0 bases, with 9 bases left between them. CDR1 is SGHTA, CDR2 FQGNSA, per germline. CDR3 nucleotide sequence: TGTGCCAGCAGCTTAGTTCCAGCCTACCAAGAGACCCAGTACTTC. Protein product: CASSLVPAYQETQYF.

The chain employs TRBV2 and TRBJ2-5; 15 bases line up with TRBD2. The V gene end was trimmed by 3 bases and the J gene end by 5 bases; junction bases not matched to a gene: 4. From germline, CDR1 is SNHLY and CDR2 FYNNEI. The CDR3 consists of 16 residues. CDR3 nucleotide sequence: TGTGCCAGCAGTGACGGGACTAGCGGGGGGAGGGAGACCCAGTACTTC. Amino acid sequence: CASSDGTSGGRETQYF.